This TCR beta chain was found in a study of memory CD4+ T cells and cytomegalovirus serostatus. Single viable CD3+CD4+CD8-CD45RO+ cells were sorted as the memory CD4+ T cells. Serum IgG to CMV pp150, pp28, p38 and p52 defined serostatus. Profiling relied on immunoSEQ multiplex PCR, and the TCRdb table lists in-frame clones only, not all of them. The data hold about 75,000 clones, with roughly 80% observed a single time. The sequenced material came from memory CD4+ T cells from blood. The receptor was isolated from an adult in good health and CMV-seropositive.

CDR3 coding DNA: TGTGCCAGCAGGCGGGGTTCTAGCACAGATACGCAGTATTTT. Translated, it gives CASRRGSSTDTQYF. V gene TRBV6-5 combines with J gene TRBJ2-3; possibly TRBD2 for D (6 bases). CDR1 and CDR2 from the germline V gene are MNHEY and SVGAGI. The CDR3 has 14 residues. The V gene lost 6 bases and the J gene lost 0 bases, with 10 bases spanning the gap.